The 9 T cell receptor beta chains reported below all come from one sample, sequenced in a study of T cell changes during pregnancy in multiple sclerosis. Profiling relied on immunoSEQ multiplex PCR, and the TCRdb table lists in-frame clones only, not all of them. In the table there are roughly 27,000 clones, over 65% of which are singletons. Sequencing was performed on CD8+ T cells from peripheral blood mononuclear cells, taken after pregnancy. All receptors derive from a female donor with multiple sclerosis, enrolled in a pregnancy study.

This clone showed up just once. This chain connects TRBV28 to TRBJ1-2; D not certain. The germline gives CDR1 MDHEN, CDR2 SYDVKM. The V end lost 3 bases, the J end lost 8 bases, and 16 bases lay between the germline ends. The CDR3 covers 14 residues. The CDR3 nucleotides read TGTGCCAGCAGTTTCCCCGGATCCCGCAGGGGCTACACCTTC. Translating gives CASSFPGSRRGYTF.

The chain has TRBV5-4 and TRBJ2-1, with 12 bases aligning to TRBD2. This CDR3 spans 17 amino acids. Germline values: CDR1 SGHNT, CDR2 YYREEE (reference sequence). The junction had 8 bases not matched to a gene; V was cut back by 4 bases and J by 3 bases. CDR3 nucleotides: TGTGCCAGCAGCCCGCGACTAGCGGGGGCCCTCTACAATGAGCAGTTCTTC. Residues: CASSPRLAGALYNEQFF.

CDR3: CASSNDRGHYGYTF. The CDR3 coding sequence is TGTGCCAGCAGCAACGACAGGGGCCACTATGGCTACACCTTC. This chain links TRBV13 with TRBJ1-2; 8 nucleotides line up with TRBD1. The CDR3 loop spans 14 amino acids. The V segment lost 5 bases and the J segment 3 bases; nucleotides outside the gene matches: 5. From germline, CDR1 is PRHDT and CDR2 FYEKMQ (reference sequence).

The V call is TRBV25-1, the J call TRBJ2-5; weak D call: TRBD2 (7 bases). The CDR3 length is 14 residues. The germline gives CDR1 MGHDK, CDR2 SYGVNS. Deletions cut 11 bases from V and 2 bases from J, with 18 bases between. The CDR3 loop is CAGPGRGRQETQYF. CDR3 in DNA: TGTGCCGGACCCGGGCGGGGGCGACAAGAGACCCAGTACTTC.

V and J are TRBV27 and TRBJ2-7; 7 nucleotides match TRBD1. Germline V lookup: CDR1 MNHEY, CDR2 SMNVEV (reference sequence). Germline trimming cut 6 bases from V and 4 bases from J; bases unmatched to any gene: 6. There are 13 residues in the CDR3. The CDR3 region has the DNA TGTGCCAGCAGCCCTGGGACAGATTACGAGCAGTACTTC. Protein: CASSPGTDYEQYF.

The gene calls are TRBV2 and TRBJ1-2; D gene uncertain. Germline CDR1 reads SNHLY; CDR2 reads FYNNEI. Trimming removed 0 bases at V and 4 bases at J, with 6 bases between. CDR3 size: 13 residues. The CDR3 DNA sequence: TGTGCCAGCAGTGAAGCGCGGGCCTATGGCTACACCTTC. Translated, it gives CASSEARAYGYTF.

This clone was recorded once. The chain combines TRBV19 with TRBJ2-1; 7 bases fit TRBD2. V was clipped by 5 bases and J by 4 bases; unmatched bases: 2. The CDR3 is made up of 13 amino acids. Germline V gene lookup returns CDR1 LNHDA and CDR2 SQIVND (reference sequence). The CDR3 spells CASSPGGYNEQFF. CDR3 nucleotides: TGTGCCAGTAGTCCGGGGGGTTACAATGAGCAGTTCTTC.

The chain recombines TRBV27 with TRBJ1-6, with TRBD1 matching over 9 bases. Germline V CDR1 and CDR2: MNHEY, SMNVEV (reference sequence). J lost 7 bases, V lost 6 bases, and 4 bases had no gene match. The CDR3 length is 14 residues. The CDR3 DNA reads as TGTGCCAGCAGCTGGACAGGGGCGAATTCACCCCTCCACTTT. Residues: CASSWTGANSPLHF.

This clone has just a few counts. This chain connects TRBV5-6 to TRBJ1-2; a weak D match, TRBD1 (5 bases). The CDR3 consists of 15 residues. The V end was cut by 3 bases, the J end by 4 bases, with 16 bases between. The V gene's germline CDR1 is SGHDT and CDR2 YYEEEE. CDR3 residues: CASSSDMALLYGYTF. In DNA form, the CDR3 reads TGTGCCAGCAGCTCGGACATGGCGTTACTCTATGGCTACACCTTC.